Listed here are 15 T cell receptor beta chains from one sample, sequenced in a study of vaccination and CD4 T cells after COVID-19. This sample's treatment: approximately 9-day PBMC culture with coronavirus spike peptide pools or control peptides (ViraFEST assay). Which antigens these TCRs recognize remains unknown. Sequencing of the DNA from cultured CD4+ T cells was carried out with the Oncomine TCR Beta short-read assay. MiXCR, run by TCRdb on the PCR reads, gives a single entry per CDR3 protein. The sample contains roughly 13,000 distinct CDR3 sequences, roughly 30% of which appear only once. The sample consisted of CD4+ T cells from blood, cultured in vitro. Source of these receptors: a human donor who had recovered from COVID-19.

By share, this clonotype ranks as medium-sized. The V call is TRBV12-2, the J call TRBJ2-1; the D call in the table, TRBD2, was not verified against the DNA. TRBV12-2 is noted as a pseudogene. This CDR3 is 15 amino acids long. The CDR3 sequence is CASRVRGPRYNEQFF. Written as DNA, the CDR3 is TGTGCAAGTCGCGTTCGTGGGCCGCGTTACAATGAGCAGTTCTTC.

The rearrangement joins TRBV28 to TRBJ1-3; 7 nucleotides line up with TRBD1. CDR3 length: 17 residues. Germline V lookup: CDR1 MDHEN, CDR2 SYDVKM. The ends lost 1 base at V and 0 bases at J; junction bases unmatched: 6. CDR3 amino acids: CASSLYGTASSGNTIYF. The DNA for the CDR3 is TGTGCCAGCAGTTTATACGGGACAGCTAGCTCTGGAAACACCATATATTTT.

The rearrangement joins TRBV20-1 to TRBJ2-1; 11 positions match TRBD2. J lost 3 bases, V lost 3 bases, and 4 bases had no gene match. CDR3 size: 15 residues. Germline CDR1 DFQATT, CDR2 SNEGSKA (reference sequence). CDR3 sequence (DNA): TGCAGTGCTAGTTCGCTAGCGGGAGGCTACAATGAGCAGTTCTTC. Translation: CSASSLAGGYNEQFF.

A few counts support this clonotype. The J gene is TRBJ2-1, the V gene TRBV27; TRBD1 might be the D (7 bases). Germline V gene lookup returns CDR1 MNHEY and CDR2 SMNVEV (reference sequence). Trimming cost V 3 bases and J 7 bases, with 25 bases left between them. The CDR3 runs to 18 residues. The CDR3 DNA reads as TGTGCCAGCAGTTTTCGAATGACAGGGCCCACCGGAGGGAATGAGCAGTTCTTC. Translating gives CASSFRMTGPTGGNEQFF.

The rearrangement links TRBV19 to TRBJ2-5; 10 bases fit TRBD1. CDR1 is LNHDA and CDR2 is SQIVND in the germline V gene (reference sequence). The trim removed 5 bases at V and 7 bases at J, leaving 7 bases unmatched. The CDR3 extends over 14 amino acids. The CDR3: CASSQTGGRGTQYF. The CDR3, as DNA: TGTGCCAGTAGTCAGACAGGGGGCCGGGGGACCCAGTACTTC.

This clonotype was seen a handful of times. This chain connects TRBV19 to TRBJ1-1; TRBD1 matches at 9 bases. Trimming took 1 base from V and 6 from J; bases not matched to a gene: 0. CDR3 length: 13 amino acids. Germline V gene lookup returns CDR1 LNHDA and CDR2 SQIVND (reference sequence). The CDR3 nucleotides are TGTGCCAGTAGTATAGGACAGGGGGCTGAAGCTTTCTTT. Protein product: CASSIGQGAEAFF.

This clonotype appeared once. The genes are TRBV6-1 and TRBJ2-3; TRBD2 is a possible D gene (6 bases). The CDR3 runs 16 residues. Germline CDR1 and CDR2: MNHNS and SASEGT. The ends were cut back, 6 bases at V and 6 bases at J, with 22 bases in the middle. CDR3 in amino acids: CASSRGTLTEGDTQYF. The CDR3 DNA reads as TGTGCCAGCAGCCGAGGGACTCTCACAGAGGGGGATACGCAGTATTTT.

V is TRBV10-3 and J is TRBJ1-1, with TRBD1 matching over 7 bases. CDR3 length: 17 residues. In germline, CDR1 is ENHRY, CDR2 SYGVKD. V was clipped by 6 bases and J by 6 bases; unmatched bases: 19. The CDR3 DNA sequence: TGTGCCATCAGAAGACAGGGAACGGGGGTAACGGGGGCTGAAGCTTTCTTT. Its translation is CAIRRQGTGVTGAEAFF.

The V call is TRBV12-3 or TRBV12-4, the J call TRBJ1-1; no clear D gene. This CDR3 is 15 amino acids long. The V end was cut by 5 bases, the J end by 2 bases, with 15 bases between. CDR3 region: CASSPYSSGNTEAFF. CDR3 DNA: TGTGCCAGCAGTCCTTACAGCTCCGGTAACACTGAAGCTTTCTTT.

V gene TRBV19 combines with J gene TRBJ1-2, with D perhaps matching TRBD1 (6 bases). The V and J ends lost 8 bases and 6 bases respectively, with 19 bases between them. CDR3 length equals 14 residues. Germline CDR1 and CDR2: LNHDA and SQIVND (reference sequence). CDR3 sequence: CASRKQGYEDGYTF. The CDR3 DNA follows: TGTGCCAGTCGGAAACAGGGTTATGAAGATGGCTACACCTTC.

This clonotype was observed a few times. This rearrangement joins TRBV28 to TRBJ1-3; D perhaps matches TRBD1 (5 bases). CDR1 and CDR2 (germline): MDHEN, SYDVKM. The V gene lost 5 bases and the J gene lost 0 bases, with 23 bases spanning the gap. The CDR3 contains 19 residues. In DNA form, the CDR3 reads TGTGCCAGCAGTACCTCTACAGGCGACGCTTCGAGCTCTGGAAACACCATATATTTT. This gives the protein CASSTSTGDASSSGNTIYF.

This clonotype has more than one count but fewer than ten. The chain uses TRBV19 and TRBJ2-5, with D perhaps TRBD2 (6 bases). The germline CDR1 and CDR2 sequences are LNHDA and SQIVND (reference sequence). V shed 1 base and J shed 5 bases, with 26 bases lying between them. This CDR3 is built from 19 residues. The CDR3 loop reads CASSIGRAQSRAGRETQYF. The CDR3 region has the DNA TGTGCCAGTAGTATAGGGAGGGCTCAAAGTCGAGCAGGTAGGGAGACCCAGTACTTC.

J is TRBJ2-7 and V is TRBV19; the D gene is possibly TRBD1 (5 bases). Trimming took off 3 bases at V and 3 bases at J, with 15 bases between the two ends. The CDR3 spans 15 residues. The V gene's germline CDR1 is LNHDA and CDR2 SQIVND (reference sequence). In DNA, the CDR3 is TGTGCCAGTAGTATGAATAGGCAGGGATTCTACGAGCAGTACTTC. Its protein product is CASSMNRQGFYEQYF.

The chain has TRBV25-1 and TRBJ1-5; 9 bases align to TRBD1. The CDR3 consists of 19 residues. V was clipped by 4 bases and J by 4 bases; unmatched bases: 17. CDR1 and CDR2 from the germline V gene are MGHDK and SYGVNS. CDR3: CASSVIRDRVFSWNQPQHF. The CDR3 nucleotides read TGTGCCAGCAGTGTAATCCGGGACAGGGTATTTTCATGGAATCAGCCCCAGCATTTT.

CDR3 region: CASCHRRAVNEQFF. CDR3 bases: TGTGCCAGCTGTCATCGGAGGGCCGTGAATGAGCAGTTCTTC. The chain recombines TRBV6-1 with TRBJ2-1; the D gene is possibly TRBD2 (6 bases). Between the trimmed V and J ends, which lost 8 bases and 7 bases, there was a span of 18 bases. The CDR3 contains 14 residues. Germline V gene sequence: CDR1 MNHNS, CDR2 SASEGT.